This T cell receptor beta chain comes out of a study of chemoradiotherapy in HPV16-positive cancers. Study-level information: Functional T-cell assays on a couple of HPV16-positive patients' cells defined candidate HPV-specific clones and common TCR motifs.

Study-level findings and limits: In HPV16-positive patients, HPV-responsive T-cell expansion tracked better recurrence-free survival. Candidate HPV-specific clones and E7-related TCR motifs grew in tumor during treatment.

Sequencing was performed with immunoSEQ multiplex PCR; in TCRdb, only in-frame clones are kept and a portion is missing. The sample lists around 4,800 clones, roughly 90% occurring once. The table lists this clone with a count of one. What it binds is not known. V shed 7 bases and J shed 2 bases, with 8 bases lying between them. Germline V gene sequence: CDR1 SEHNR, CDR2 FQNEAQ (reference sequence). The CDR3 is made up of 12 amino acids. The material was tumor tissue, obtained from a patient who underwent chemoradiotherapy. The chain is built from TRBV7-9 and TRBJ2-5; D gene uncertain. The TCR comes from a human donor with HPV-associated anogenital cancer. In DNA form, the CDR3 reads TGTGCCAGCACCCTCCCGCAAGAGACCCAGTACTTC. This translates into CASTLPQETQYF.